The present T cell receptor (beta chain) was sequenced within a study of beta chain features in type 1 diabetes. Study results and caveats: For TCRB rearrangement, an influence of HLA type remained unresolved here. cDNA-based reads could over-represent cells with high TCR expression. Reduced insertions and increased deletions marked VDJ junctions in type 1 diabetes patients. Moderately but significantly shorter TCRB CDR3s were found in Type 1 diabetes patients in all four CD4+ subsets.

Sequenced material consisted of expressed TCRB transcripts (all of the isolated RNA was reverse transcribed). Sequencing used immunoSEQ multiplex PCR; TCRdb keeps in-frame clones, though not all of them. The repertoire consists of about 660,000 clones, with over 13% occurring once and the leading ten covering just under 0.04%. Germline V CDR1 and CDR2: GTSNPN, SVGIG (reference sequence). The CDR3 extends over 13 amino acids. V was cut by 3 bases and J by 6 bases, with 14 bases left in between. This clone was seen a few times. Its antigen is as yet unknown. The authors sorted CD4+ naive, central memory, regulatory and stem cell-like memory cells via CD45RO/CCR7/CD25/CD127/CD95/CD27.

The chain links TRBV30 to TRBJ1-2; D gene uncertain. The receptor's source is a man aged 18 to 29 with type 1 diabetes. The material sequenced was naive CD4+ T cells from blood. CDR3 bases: TGTGCCTGGAGGTCGGGATTACTCAATGGCTACACCTTC. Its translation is CAWRSGLLNGYTF.